Listed below are T cell receptor beta chains from one sample, sequenced in a study of blood T cells in healthy people across ages. MiXCR, run by TCRdb on the 5' RACE reads, gives a single entry per CDR3 protein. The profile covers about 730,000 distinct CDR3 sequences, with approximately 43% appearing a single time and 20% to 25% taken by the ten largest. Sequencing was carried out using blood. The receptors originated from a woman aged 60-75 years in good health. CDR3s include the opening cysteine and the closing phenylalanine or tryptophan. The D gene is left open where the match is weak. Clone size is given for some rows only: seen once, a few or many times, or a class if the clone is expanded.

-	TRBV20-1	many	17	TRBJ2-3	CINEVKEADYLGDTQYF	TGCATCAACGAGGTTAAGGAAGCGGATTACCTTGGGGATACGCAGTATTTT
-	TRBV7-8	-	16	TRBJ1-2	CASSLVMGTDIHGYTF	TGTGCCAGCAGCTTAGTAATGGGGACGGATATTCATGGCTACACCTTC
TRBD1	TRBV7-3	-	16	TRBJ1-1	CASSIKTGLRNTEAFF	TGTGCCAGCAGCATCAAGACAGGGCTTCGGAACACTGAAGCTTTCTTT
TRBD1	TRBV7-9	few	16	TRBJ2-1	CASSLNGQGAYNEQFF	TGTGCCAGCAGCTTAAATGGACAGGGGGCGTACAATGAGCAGTTCTTC
TRBD2	TRBV7-2	-	16	TRBJ2-7	CASSFPSGTSGYEQYF	TGTGCCAGCAGCTTTCCATCGGGGACTAGCGGCTACGAGCAGTACTTC
TRBD1	TRBV20-1	-	13	TRBJ1-1	CSATLTGNTEAFF	TGCAGTGCTACTCTGACAGGGAATACTGAAGCTTTCTTT
-	TRBV5-1	-	16	TRBJ2-2	CASSLGPRGDTGELFF	TGCGCCAGCAGCTTGGGCCCCCGCGGGGACACCGGGGAGCTGTTTTTT
TRBD1	TRBV14	-	14	TRBJ2-1	CASSLRTGVNEQFF	TGTGCCAGCTCCTTAAGGACAGGCGTCAATGAGCAGTTCTTC
TRBD1	TRBV5-6	few	14	TRBJ2-1	CASSRDRGLLEQFF	TGTGCCAGCAGCCGGGACAGGGGGCTTCTTGAGCAGTTCTTC
-	TRBV7-9	few	11	TRBJ2-7	CASSLNTEQYF	TGTGCCAGCAGCTTAAACACCGAGCAGTACTTC
-	TRBV28	-	14	TRBJ2-1	CASLGPGSYNEQFF	TGTGCCAGCCTTGGACCGGGCTCCTACAATGAGCAGTTCTTC
TRBD2	TRBV7-2	many	15	TRBJ2-3	CASSKTSGSTDTQYF	TGTGCCAGCAGCAAGACTAGCGGGAGCACAGATACGCAGTATTTT
TRBD2	TRBV6-2/TRBV6-3	many	15	TRBJ2-7	CASSYGTSGSDEQYF	TGTGCCAGCAGTTACGGGACTAGCGGGAGCGACGAGCAGTACTTC
-	TRBV7-2	few	14	TRBJ2-7	CASSLGVRLYEQYF	TGTGCCAGCAGCTTAGGGGTCAGACTATACGAGCAGTACTTC
-	TRBV6-2/TRBV6-3	few	14	TRBJ1-5	CASSYTPAVRPQHF	TGTGCCAGCAGTTACACGCCCGCGGTTCGACCCCAGCATTTT
TRBD2	TRBV28	few	12	TRBJ2-7	CASLGLAGEQYF	TGTGCCAGCCTGGGACTAGCGGGAGAGCAGTACTTC
-	TRBV20-1	-	14	TRBJ1-1	CSAPRPGLDTEAFF	TGCAGTGCTCCTCGGCCGGGCCTCGACACTGAAGCTTTCTTT
TRBD2	TRBV7-2	-	15	TRBJ2-5	CASSFTGGPVETLYF	TGTGCCAGCAGCTTCACGGGGGGGCCTGTGGAGACCCTGTACTTC
-	TRBV20-1	-	14	TRBJ1-2	CSAKVNSGVGGYTF	TGCAGTGCCAAGGTTAACAGCGGTGTTGGTGGCTACACCTTC
-	TRBV5-6	few	15	TRBJ2-1	CASSQGGTFYNEQFF	TGTGCCAGCAGCCAGGGCGGGACCTTTTACAATGAGCAGTTCTTC
TRBD1	TRBV5-1	-	20	TRBJ1-3	CASSLATTTGKGLSGNTIYF	TGCGCCAGCAGCTTGGCCACCACGACAGGGAAGGGACTCTCTGGAAACACCATATATTTT
-	TRBV6-5	-	14	TRBJ2-3	CASSRLPSTDTQYF	TGTGCCAGCAGTAGGCTACCCTCCACAGATACGCAGTATTTT
-	TRBV20-1	-	11	TRBJ2-7	CSASDRNEQYF	TGCAGTGCTAGTGACAGGAACGAGCAGTACTTC
-	TRBV12-3/TRBV12-4	few	14	TRBJ2-7	CASSFHPGRNEQYF	TGTGCCAGCAGTTTCCATCCAGGGCGGAACGAGCAGTACTTC
-	TRBV28	-	12	TRBJ2-7	CASSLPTNEQYF	TGTGCCAGCAGTTTACCTACTAATGAGCAGTACTTC
-	TRBV30	-	14	TRBJ2-5	CAWSVSAPGETQYF	TGTGCCTGGAGTGTGAGCGCCCCGGGAGAGACCCAGTACTTC
-	TRBV27	-	13	TRBJ2-5	CASGSSGEETQYF	TGTGCCAGTGGGTCGTCAGGGGAAGAGACCCAGTACTTC
-	TRBV7-9	-	16	TRBJ1-4	CASSLVGRGGNEKLFF	TGTGCCAGCAGCTTAGTTGGCCGGGGAGGGAATGAAAAACTGTTTTTT
-	TRBV29-1	medium-sized	12	TRBJ2-5	CSVEEIQETQYF	TGCAGCGTTGAAGAAATACAAGAGACCCAGTACTTC
-	TRBV4-3	-	15	TRBJ2-1	CASSPLPQTYNEQFF	TGCGCCAGCAGCCCCCTGCCCCAGACTTACAATGAGCAGTTCTTC
-	TRBV12-3/TRBV12-4	-	14	TRBJ1-3	CASSFTRVGNTIYF	TGTGCCAGCAGTTTTACCAGGGTCGGAAACACCATATATTTT
TRBD2	TRBV7-3	-	17	TRBJ2-3	CASSPPGGGRPTDTQYF	TGTGCCAGCAGCCCCCCGGGCGGCGGGAGGCCCACAGATACGCAGTATTTT
TRBD2	TRBV20-1	-	17	TRBJ2-5	CSARDLIAGENQETQYF	TGCAGTGCTAGAGATCTTATTGCGGGGGAAAACCAAGAGACCCAGTACTTC
TRBD2	TRBV28	few	16	TRBJ2-7	CASSLSASGKNYEQYF	TGTGCCAGCAGTTTATCGGCTAGCGGGAAGAACTACGAGCAGTACTTC
TRBD2	TRBV4-2	-	16	TRBJ2-5	CASSQSALAGVETQYF	TGTGCCAGCAGCCAATCCGCGCTAGCGGGGGTGGAGACCCAGTACTTC
-	TRBV7-2	-	13	TRBJ2-7	CVSSRDPFYEQYF	TGTGTCAGCAGCCGGGACCCTTTCTACGAGCAGTACTTC
-	TRBV29-1	many	11	TRBJ2-5	CSPTEGETQYF	TGCAGCCCTACTGAGGGGGAGACCCAGTACTTC
TRBD2	TRBV29-1	many	18	TRBJ2-3	CSVGGLAGGHSLPDTQYF	TGCAGCGTCGGGGGACTAGCGGGAGGGCATTCGCTCCCAGATACGCAGTATTTT
-	TRBV2	-	15	TRBJ1-2	CASSEGVGTGYGYTF	TGTGCCAGCAGTGAAGGGGTAGGGACTGGGTATGGCTACACCTTC
TRBD2	TRBV9	few	15	TRBJ2-5	CASSVLAGGEGTQYF	TGTGCCAGCAGCGTCCTGGCGGGGGGCGAGGGGACCCAGTACTTC
-	TRBV25-1	few	10	TRBJ2-5	CASGVETQYF	TGTGCCAGCGGTGTGGAGACCCAGTACTTC
-	TRBV10-3	few	20	TRBJ2-4	CAISVMENPGPDGTKNIQYF	TGTGCCATCAGTGTTATGGAAAACCCGGGGCCCGACGGGACCAAAAACATTCAGTACTTC
-	TRBV29-1	few	13	TRBJ1-1	CSVEKGGNPEAFF	TGCAGCGTTGAAAAAGGTGGGAACCCTGAAGCTTTCTTT
-	TRBV7-2	-	15	TRBJ1-1	CASSPPDRLNTEAFF	TGTGCCAGCAGCCCCCCCGACAGGCTGAACACTGAAGCTTTCTTT
TRBD2	TRBV6-6	few	16	TRBJ2-1	CASRFRTSGIHHEQFF	TGTGCCAGCAGATTTCGGACTAGTGGGATCCACCATGAGCAGTTCTTC
TRBD1	TRBV5-1	-	13	TRBJ1-1	CASSPGQGGRAFF	TGCGCCAGCAGCCCGGGACAGGGTGGAAGAGCTTTCTTT
TRBD1	TRBV7-9	-	15	TRBJ2-3	CASSHRDRAPDTQYF	TGTGCCAGCAGCCACCGGGACAGGGCTCCCGATACGCAGTATTTT
-	TRBV18	many	13	TRBJ1-2	CASSPPRGRGYTF	TGTGCCAGCTCACCACCGAGAGGTCGGGGCTACACCTTC
-	TRBV6-2/TRBV6-3	-	15	TRBJ2-1	CASSYTGGSYNEQFF	TGTGCCAGCAGCTATACCGGAGGTTCCTACAATGAGCAGTTCTTC
TRBD1	TRBV7-2	-	15	TRBJ2-1	CASSFSGTAHNEQFF	TGTGCCAGCAGCTTTAGTGGGACAGCTCACAATGAGCAGTTCTTC
-	TRBV7-2	many	12	TRBJ2-3	CASSQQEITQYF	TGTGCCAGCAGTCAACAGGAGATTACGCAGTATTTT
-	TRBV11-2	few	15	TRBJ2-3	CASSLEGDTRDTQYF	TGTGCCAGCAGCTTAGAAGGCGACACACGGGATACGCAGTATTTT